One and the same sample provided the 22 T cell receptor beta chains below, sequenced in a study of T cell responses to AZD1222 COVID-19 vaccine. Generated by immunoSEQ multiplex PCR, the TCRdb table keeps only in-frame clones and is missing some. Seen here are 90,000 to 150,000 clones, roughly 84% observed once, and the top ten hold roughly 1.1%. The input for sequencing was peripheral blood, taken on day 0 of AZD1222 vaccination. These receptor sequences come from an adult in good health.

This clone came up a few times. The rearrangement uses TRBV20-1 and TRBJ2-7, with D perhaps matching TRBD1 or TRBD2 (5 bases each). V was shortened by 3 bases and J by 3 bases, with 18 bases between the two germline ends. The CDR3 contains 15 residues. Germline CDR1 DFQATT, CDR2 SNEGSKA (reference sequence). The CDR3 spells CSASKPGTHLYEQYF. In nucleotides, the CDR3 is TGCAGTGCTAGTAAACCCGGGACCCATCTCTACGAGCAGTACTTC.

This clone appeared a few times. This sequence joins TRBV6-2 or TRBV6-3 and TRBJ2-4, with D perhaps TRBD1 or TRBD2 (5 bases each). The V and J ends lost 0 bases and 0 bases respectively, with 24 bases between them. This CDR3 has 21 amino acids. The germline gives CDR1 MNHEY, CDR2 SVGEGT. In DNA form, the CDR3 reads TGTGCCAGCAGTTACTCTTTTTCTCCGGGACGCTCAGGACTAGCCAAAAACATTCAGTACTTC. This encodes CASSYSFSPGRSGLAKNIQYF.

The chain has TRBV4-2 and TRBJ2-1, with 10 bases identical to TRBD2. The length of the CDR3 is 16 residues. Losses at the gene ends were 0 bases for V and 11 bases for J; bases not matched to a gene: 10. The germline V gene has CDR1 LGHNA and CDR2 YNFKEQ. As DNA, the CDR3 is TGTGCCAGCAGCCAAGAGGCCCTAGCGGGGGCCCGGCAGCAGTTCTTC. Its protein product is CASSQEALAGARQQFF.

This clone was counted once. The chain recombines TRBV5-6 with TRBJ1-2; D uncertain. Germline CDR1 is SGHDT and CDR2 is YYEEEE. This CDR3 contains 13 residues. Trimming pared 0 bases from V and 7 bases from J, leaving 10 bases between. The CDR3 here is CASSLGRDTGYTF. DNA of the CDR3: TGTGCCAGCAGCTTGGGGAGGGATACTGGCTACACCTTC.

CDR3 protein: CASSPDLTGGYTF. In DNA, the CDR3 is TGTGCCAGCAGCCCTGACTTGACCGGTGGCTACACCTTC. The chain is built from TRBV14 and TRBJ1-2; the D is unclear. The CDR3 consists of 13 residues. V gave up 4 bases and J gave up 7 bases, with 13 bases separating them. Germline-derived CDR1 and CDR2 are SGHDN and FVKESK. Full variable domain (outside the CDR3, taken from reference TRBV14 and TRBJ1-2): EAGVTQFPSHSVIEKGQTVTLRCDPISGHDNLYWYRRVMGKEIKFLLHFVKESKQDESGMPNNRFLAERTGGTYSTLKVQPAELEDSGVYFCASSPDLTGGYTFGSGTRLTVV.

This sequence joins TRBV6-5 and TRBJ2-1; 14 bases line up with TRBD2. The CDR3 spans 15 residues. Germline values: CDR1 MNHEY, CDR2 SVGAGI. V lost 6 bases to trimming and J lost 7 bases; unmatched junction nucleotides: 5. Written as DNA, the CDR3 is TGTGCCAGCAGCCATGGGACTAGCGGGGGAAATGAGCAGTTCTTC. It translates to CASSHGTSGGNEQFF.

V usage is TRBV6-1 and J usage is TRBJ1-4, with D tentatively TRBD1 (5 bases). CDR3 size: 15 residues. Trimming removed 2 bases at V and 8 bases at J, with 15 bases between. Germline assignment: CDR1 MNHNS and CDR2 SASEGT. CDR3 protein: CASSEIRVLGEKLFF. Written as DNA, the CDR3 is TGTGCCAGCAGTGAAATCAGGGTGTTAGGAGAAAAACTGTTTTTT.

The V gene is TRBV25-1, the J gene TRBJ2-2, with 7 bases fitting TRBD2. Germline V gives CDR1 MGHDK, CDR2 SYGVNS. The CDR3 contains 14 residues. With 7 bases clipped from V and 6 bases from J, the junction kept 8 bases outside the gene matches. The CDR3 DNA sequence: TGTGCCAGCACTAGAGCGGGATCCCCCGGGGAGCTGTTTTTT. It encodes CASTRAGSPGELFF.

CDR3 sequence (DNA): TGTGCCAGCTCACCACCGGGTCTAGCGGGGGGGCAAAGCACAGATACGCAGTATTTT. It translates to CASSPPGLAGGQSTDTQYF. The rearrangement uses TRBV18 and TRBJ2-3, with 12 bases identical to TRBD2. V shed 0 bases and J 0 bases; nucleotides not matched to a gene: 7. The CDR3 has 19 residues. Germline CDR1 is KGHSH and CDR2 is LQKENI.

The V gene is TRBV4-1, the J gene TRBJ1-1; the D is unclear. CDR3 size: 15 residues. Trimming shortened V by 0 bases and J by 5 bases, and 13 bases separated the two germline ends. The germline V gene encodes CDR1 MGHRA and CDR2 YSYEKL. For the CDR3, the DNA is TGCGCCAGCAGCCAAGAAAGGCAGGTGGGTACTGAAGCTTTCTTT. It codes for CASSQERQVGTEAFF.

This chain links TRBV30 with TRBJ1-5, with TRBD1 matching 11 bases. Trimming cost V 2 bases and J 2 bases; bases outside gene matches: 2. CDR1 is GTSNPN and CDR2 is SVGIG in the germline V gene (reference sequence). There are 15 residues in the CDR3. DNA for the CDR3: TGTGCCTGGAGTCGGGACAGGGGGGGCAATCAGCCCCAGCATTTT. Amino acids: CAWSRDRGGNQPQHF. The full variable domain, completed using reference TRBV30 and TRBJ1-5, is SQTIHQWPATLVQPVGSPLSLECTVEGTSNPNLYWYRQAAGRGLQLLFYSVGIGQISSEVPQNLSASRPQDRQFILSSKKLLLSDSGFYLCAWSRDRGGNQPQHFGDGTRLSIL.

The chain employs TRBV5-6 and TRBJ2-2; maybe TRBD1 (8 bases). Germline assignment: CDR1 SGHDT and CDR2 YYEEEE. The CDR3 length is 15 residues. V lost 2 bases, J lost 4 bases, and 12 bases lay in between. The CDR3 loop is CASSLQGEGTGELFF. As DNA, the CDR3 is TGTGCCAGCAGCTTACAGGGGGAGGGCACCGGGGAGCTGTTTTTT.

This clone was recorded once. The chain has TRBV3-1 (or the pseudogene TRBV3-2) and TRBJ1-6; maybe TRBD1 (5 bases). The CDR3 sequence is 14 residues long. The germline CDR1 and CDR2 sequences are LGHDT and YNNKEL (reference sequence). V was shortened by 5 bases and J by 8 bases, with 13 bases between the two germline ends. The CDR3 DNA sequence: TGTGCCAGCAGCTTCACTATGGGGGATTCACCCCTCCACTTT. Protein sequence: CASSFTMGDSPLHF.

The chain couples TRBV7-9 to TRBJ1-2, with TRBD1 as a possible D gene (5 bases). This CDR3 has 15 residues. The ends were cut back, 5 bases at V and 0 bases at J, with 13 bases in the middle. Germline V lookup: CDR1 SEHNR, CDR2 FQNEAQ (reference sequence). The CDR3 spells CASSPRDGANYGYTF. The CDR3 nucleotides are TGTGCCAGCAGCCCCCGGGACGGAGCTAACTATGGCTACACCTTC.

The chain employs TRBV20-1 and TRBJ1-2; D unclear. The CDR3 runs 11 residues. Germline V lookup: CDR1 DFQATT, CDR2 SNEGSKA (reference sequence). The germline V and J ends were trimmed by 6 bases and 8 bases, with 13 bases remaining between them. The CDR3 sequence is CSARTLGGYTF. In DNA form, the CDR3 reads TGCAGTGCCCGGACGCTGGGGGGCTACACCTTC.

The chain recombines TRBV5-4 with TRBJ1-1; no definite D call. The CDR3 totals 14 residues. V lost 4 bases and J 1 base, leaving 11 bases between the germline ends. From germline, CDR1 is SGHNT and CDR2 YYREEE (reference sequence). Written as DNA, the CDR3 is TGTGCCAGCAGCGCGAACTACGGGAACACTGAAGCTTTCTTT. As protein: CASSANYGNTEAFF.

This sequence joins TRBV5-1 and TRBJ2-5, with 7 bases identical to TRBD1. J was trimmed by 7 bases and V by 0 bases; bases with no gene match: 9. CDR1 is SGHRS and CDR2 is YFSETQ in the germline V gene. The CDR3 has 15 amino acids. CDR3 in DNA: TGCGCCAGCAGCTTGGAGACAGGGTTGTTTCGGACCCAGTACTTC. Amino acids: CASSLETGLFRTQYF. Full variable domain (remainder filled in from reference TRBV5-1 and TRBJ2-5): KAGVTQTPRYLIKTRGQQVTLSCSPISGHRSVSWYQQTPGQGLQFLFEYFSETQRNKGNFPGRFSGRQFSNSRSEMNVSTLELGDSALYLCASSLETGLFRTQYFGPGTRLLVL.

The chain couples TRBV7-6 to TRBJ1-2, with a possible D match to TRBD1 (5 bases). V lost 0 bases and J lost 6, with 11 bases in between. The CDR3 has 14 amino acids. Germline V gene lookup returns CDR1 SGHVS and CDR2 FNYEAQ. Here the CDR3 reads CASSLALGLDGYTF. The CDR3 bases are TGTGCCAGCAGCTTAGCGTTGGGACTGGATGGCTACACCTTC.

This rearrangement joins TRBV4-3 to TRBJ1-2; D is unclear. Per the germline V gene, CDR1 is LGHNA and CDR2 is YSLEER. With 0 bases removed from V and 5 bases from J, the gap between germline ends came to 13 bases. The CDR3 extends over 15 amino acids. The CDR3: CASSQDSDGAYGYTF. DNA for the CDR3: TGCGCCAGCAGCCAAGATTCAGACGGCGCTTATGGCTACACCTTC.

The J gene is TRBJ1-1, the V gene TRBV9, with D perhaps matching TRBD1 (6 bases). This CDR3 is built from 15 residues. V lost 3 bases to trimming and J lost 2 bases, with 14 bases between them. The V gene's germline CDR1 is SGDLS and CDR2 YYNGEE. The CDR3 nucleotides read TGTGCCAGCAGCGCCCCTGGGACACTCAACACTGAAGCTTTCTTT. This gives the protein CASSAPGTLNTEAFF. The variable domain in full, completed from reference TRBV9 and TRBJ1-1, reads DSGVTQTPKHLITATGQRVTLRCSPRSGDLSVYWYQQSLDQGLQFLIQYYNGEERAKGNILERFSAQQFPDLHSELNLSSLELGDSALYFCASSAPGTLNTEAFFGQGTRLTVV.

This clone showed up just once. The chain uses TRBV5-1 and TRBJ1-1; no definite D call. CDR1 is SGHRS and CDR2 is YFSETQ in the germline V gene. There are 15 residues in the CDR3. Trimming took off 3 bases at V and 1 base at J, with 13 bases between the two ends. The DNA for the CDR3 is TGCGCCAGCAGCTACGAGGGATGGGGGAACACTGAAGCTTTCTTT. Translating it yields CASSYEGWGNTEAFF.

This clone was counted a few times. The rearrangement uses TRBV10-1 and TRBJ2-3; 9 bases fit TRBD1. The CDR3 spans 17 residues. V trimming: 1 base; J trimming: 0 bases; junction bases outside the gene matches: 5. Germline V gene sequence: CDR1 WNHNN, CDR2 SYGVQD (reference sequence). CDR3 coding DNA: TGCGCCAGCAGTGAGTGGGACAGGGCCTTTAGCACAGATACGCAGTATTTT. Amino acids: CASSEWDRAFSTDTQYF.